This T cell receptor beta chain is drawn from a study of shared clonotypes between healthy human individuals (dated by TCRdb to 2018 to 2021). In terms of the full investigation: The cohort comprised two women and three men aged 18 to 49 years. Between about 0.94 and 8.9 billion PBMCs per donor were obtained by leukapheresis. The study deeply sequenced blood TCR repertoires of five healthy adults to estimate repertoire size and the extent of clonotype sharing between individuals. Different laboratories and diverse techniques were used to prepare libraries and sequence TCR repertoires, to increase sequencing depth and limit assay-specific biases.

Healthy HIV-negative adults with no recently reported acute infections or vaccinations were included as donors. Every donor was a Caucasian adult residing in Nashville, Tennessee, USA. For unsorted samples, around 85 million PBMCs were counted, and genomic DNA was extracted using the QIAamp DNA Blood Mini kit. Blood was collected by leukapheresis, and PBMCs were isolated by Ficoll-Histopaque density gradient centrifugation and then cryopreserved in liquid nitrogen vapor phase. Study-wide findings and limitations: Pairwise subsampling indicated that sequencing depth was expected to affect the degree of clonotype sharing among donors. Sampling was restricted to blood, and TCR repertoires in tissue are likely to differ from TCR repertoires in blood. The genetic and exposure-history diversity represented was limited by the small number of donors.

Using the deep immunoSEQ assay, multiplex PCR amplified TCR CDR3 regions from genomic DNA. Genomic DNA extracted from each cell subset was distributed evenly over all wells of several immunoSEQ 96-well plates, and each plate served as one replicate. For unsorted PBMC, each replicate PCR was loaded with around 300 ng genomic DNA, equivalent to about 30,000 T cell genomes. Ten immunoSEQ deep assay plates were used to sequence unsorted PBMC genomic DNA. The purified libraries were quantified using a Qubit 3.0 fluorometer, sized with a Bioanalyzer 2100, and then quantified again using the KAPA Library Quantification kit. Every immunoSEQ 96-well plate was sequenced on a dedicated single-read 150-cycle Illumina NextSeq 550 flow cell. In the authors' own workflow: The immunoSEQ output contained only junctional sequences without quality scores, so filtering could not match that applied to full-length reads. To assign V/J genes and CDR3, sequences were annotated using PyIR, a Python wrapper for IgBLAST v1.9, with IMGT germline references. Reads were removed for weak V/J assignments (E-value above 1e-6), missing CDR3, stop codons, out-of-frame junctions, or ambiguous translated residues. V3J clonotypes were defined as sequences sharing the same inferred V gene, J gene, and CDR3 amino acid sequence. Percentage overlap between repertoires was computed as shared unique clonotypes divided by the size of the smaller repertoire. Richness of each repertoire was evaluated using RTK rarefaction, the Chao1 estimator, and Recon v2.1 estimates of unobserved clonotypes. TCRdb limited this immuneACCESS table to in-frame rearrangements with V and J called. A share of clones is missing; checked studies link under half to unresolved V genes, and the rest is unexplained. V, J and clone size are those of that table, while D and trimming were read from the DNA. Within this sample are some 500,000 clones, with about 74% of them counted one time only. The ten top clones hold around 12% of the sample.

This clone appeared a few times. No antigen is known for it. Qualities for individual bases were not recorded, and no much larger clone is one base off. The CDR3 starts with the cysteine, ends with the phenylalanine, and has 15 residues. Kept here is only the CDR3 DNA, which spans 45 bases and is read in frame from base 1. CDR1 MNHEY and CDR2 SMNVEV were looked up in the germline V gene (reference sequence). Deletion took 6 bases off V and 4 bases off J, with a span of 16 bases between the germline ends. The chain joins TRBV27 to TRBJ1-5; the D segment could be TRBD1, given 5 matching bases. The receptor was derived from a woman between 40 and 55 years old in good health. Some clones in this sample may be carry-over from other donors' samples. Sequencing was carried out using PBMCs. The bases read TGTGCCAGCAGCACGGCCAGGGTGGGAAATCAGCCCCAGCATTTT. Translated, this is CASSTARVGNQPQHF.